Following are 7 T cell receptor beta chains from one sample sequenced in a study of cytotoxic CD8 clonotypes in ibrutinib-treated CLL. Clones were sequenced by immunoSEQ multiplex PCR, and TCRdb holds only the in-frame ones, with some missing. The sample includes a few hundred thousand clones, 80% of them seen just once. The sequencing used PBMCs, collected before ibrutinib treatment. The receptor set was obtained from a human donor with chronic lymphocytic leukemia.

This rearrangement joins TRBV25-1 to TRBJ2-3; D not resolved. From germline, CDR1 is MGHDK and CDR2 SYGVNS. Trimming pared 6 bases from V and 13 bases from J, leaving 11 bases between. The CDR3 runs to 10 residues. The CDR3 sequence: CASRGNKEYF. The DNA for the CDR3 is TGTGCCAGCAGGGGAAATAAAGAGTATTTT.

This chain connects TRBV6-5 to TRBJ2-1, with 7 bases that match TRBD1. The CDR3 has 14 amino acids. V lost 0 bases to trimming and J lost 4 bases; unmatched junction nucleotides: 0. The germline gives CDR1 MNHEY, CDR2 SVGAGI. Written as DNA, the CDR3 is TGTGCCAGCAGTTACTCGGGACAGTACAATGAGCAGTTCTTC. Its translation is CASSYSGQYNEQFF.

The chain couples TRBV11-3 to TRBJ2-3; D call uncertain. V gave up 3 bases and J gave up 5 bases, with 6 bases separating them. In germline, CDR1 is SGHNT, CDR2 YENEEA. The CDR3 is made up of 12 amino acids. The CDR3 loop is CASSFSGDTQYF. The DNA for the CDR3 is TGTGCCAGCAGCTTCTCAGGAGATACGCAGTATTTT.

The chain carries TRBV4-1 and TRBJ1-1; D is undetermined. Trimming removed 1 base at V and 1 base at J, with 10 bases between. CDR3 length: 15 amino acids. The germline gives CDR1 MGHRA, CDR2 YSYEKL. The CDR3 is CASSQAETKNTEAFF. In DNA, the CDR3 is TGCGCCAGCAGCCAAGCAGAAACCAAGAACACTGAAGCTTTCTTT.

This clone showed up just once. This rearrangement joins TRBV7-9 to TRBJ1-2; no firm D call. Germline V gene data show CDR1 as SEHNR and CDR2 as FQNEAQ (reference sequence). The V end was cut by 1 base, the J end by 4 bases, with 7 bases between. The CDR3 consists of 13 residues. The CDR3 loop is CASSLVGSYGYTF. The DNA of the CDR3 is TGTGCCAGCAGCTTAGTGGGGAGCTATGGCTACACCTTC.

The chain uses TRBV19 and TRBJ2-2; TRBD2 might be the D (5 bases). The CDR3 has 13 amino acids. Germline values: CDR1 LNHDA, CDR2 SQIVND (reference sequence). The ends were cut back, 5 bases at V and 6 bases at J, with 10 bases in the middle. The CDR3 loop is CASSSGIAGELFF. CDR3 in DNA: TGTGCCAGTAGTTCCGGGATTGCCGGGGAGCTGTTTTTT.

V and J are TRBV6-6 and TRBJ2-5; tentative D call: TRBD1 (6 bases). The CDR3 spans 14 residues. V dropped 6 bases and J dropped 1 base, with 12 bases sitting between them. The V gene's germline CDR1 is MNHNY and CDR2 SVGAGI (reference sequence). The CDR3 DNA is TGTGCCAGCAGAAGCGACAGGAGCCAAGAGACCCAGTACTTC. Translating gives CASRSDRSQETQYF.